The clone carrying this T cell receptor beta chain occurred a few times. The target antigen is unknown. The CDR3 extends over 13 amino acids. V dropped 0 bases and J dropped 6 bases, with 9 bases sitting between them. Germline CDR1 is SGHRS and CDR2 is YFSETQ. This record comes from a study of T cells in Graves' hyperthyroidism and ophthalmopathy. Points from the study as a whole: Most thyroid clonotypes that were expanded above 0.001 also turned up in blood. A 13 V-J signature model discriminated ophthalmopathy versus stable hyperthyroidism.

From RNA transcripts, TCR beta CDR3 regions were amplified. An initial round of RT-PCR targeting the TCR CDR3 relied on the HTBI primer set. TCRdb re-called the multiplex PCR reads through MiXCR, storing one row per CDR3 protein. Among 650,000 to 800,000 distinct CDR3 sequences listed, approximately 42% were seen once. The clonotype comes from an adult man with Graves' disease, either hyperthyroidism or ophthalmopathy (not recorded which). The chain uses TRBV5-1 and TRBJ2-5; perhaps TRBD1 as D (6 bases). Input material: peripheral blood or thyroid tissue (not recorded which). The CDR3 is CASSLVGDKTQYF. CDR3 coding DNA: TGCGCCAGCAGCTTGGTAGGGGACAAGACCCAGTACTTC.